This entry lists 5 T cell receptor beta chains sequenced from one sample in a study of neurological immune-mediated disorders. TCRdb reanalysed the 5' RACE reads using MiXCR and keeps one entry per CDR3 protein. The sample lists about 53,000 distinct CDR3 sequences, roughly 8.3% occurring once. The sample's time point: longitudinal time-point 3. Sequencing used PBMCs. The receptors stem from a woman aged 40 to 50 in good health.

Ten or more counts support this clonotype. V usage is TRBV9 and J usage is TRBJ2-7, with TRBD1 matching over 7 bases. Looked up from germline, CDR1 is SGDLS and CDR2 is YYNGEE. The CDR3 contains 17 residues. After removal of 4 bases from V and 0 bases from J, the junction contained 13 bases not matched to a gene. CDR3 nucleotide sequence: TGTGCCAGCAGCCCCCTCCCGTGGGGACAGCGCTCCTACGAGCAGTACTTC. Its protein product is CASSPLPWGQRSYEQYF.

This clonotype was observed many times. The gene calls are TRBV18 and TRBJ2-7; a possible D gene is TRBD1 (5 bases). Trimming took off 3 bases at V and 2 bases at J, with 11 bases between the two ends. Germline lookup yields CDR1 KGHSH and CDR2 LQKENI. The CDR3 runs to 14 residues. As DNA, the CDR3 is TGTGCCAGCTCACCCCCAGGACACCCCTACGAGCAGTACTTC. It encodes CASSPPGHPYEQYF.

This clonotype was seen more than once but under ten times. The chain is built from TRBV29-1 and TRBJ2-1; 7 bases are shared with TRBD1. The CDR3 extends over 14 amino acids. V was clipped by 3 bases and J by 2 bases; unmatched bases: 4. From germline, CDR1 is SQVTM and CDR2 ANQGSEA. The CDR3 loop is CSVEDRRPYNEQFF. In DNA, the CDR3 is TGCAGCGTTGAGGACAGGCGCCCCTACAATGAGCAGTTCTTC.

This clonotype was seen at least ten times. The chain couples TRBV12-3 or TRBV12-4 to TRBJ1-3, with no clear D. Trimming stripped 3 bases from V and 4 bases from J, with 1 base between. The length of the CDR3 is 11 residues. DNA for the CDR3: TGTGCCAGCAGTTTCGGAAACACCATATATTTT. This translates into CASSFGNTIYF.

This clonotype was seen at least ten times. The chain carries TRBV5-5 and TRBJ2-1; maybe TRBD2 (7 bases). From germline, CDR1 is SGHKS and CDR2 YYEKEE (reference sequence). V dropped 5 bases and J dropped 1 base, with 19 bases sitting between them. The CDR3 loop spans 17 amino acids. The CDR3, as DNA: TGTGCCAGCAGGGTGGGTCGGGGGGCCCCTTCCTACAATGAGCAGTTCTTC. Its translation is CASRVGRGAPSYNEQFF.